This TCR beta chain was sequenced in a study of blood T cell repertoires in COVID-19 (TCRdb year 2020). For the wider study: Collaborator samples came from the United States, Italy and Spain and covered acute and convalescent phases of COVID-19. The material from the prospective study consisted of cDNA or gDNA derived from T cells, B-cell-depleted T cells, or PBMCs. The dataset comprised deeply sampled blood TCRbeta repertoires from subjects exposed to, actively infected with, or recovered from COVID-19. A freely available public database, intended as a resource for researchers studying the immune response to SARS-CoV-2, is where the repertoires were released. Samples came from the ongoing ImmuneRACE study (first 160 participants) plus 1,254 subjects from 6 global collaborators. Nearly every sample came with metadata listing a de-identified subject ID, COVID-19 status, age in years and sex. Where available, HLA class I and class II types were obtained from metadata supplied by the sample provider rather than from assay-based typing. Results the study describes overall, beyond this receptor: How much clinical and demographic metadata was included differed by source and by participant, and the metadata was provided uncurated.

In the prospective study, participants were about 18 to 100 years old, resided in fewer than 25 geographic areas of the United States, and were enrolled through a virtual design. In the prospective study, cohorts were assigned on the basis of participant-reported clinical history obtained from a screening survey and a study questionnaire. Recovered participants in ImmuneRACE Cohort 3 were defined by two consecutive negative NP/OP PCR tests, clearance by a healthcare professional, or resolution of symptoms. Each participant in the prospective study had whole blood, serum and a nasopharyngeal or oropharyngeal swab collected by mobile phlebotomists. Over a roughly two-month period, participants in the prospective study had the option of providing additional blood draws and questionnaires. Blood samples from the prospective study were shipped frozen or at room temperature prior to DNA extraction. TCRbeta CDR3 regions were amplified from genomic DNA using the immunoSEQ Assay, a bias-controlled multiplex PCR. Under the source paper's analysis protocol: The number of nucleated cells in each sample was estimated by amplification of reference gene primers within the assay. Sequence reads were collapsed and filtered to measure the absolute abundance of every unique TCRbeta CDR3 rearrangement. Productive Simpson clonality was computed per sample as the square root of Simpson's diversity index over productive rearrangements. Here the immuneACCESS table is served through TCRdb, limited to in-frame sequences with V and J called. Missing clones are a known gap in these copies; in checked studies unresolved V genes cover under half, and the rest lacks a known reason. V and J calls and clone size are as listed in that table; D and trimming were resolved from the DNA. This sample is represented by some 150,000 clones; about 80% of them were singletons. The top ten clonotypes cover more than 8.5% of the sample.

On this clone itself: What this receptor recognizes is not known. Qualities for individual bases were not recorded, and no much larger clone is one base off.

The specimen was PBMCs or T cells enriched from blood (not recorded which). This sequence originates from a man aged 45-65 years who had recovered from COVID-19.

The bases read TGTGCCAGCAGTGAGAATGAGCAGTTCTTC. The encoded protein is CASSENEQFF. The rearranged segments are TRBV28 and TRBJ2-1; no D segment can be confidently identified. For CDR1 and CDR2, the germline V gene lists MDHEN and SYDVKM. V lost 5 bases and J lost 7 bases; the stretch between them is 3 bases long. The CDR3 holds 10 amino acids from the cysteine to the phenylalanine. Only CDR3 DNA is held: 30 bases, read in frame from base 1.